This record looks at one T cell receptor (beta chain) sequence and its context. In this sample, this clonotype turned up a few times. Its cognate antigen has yet to be identified. No base qualities exist here, and no much larger clone lies one base off it. Library generation was performed with PCR. The sample was run on an Illumina HiSeq 2500. TCR library preparation used molecular barcoding, with unique molecular identifiers applied to normalize quantification of the TCRbeta repertoire. TCRdb reanalyzed the raw reads on its own, using fastp at Q25 for trimming and MiXCR for clone calling, and kept in-frame beta chains. Rows are combined by CDR3 protein, so each entry shows the most common genes and DNA. Across this sample there are about 250,000 distinct CDR3 sequences, with more than 20% seen only once. The top ten clonotypes cover under 5.5% of the sample. The entry originates in a study of T-cell reconstitution after alpha-beta-depleted transplantation in children (dated by TCRdb to about 2016). About the investigation overall: The study quantitatively tracked T-cell immune reconstitution after TCRalphabeta/CD19-depleted allogeneic hematopoietic cell transplantation in children using TCR repertoire profiling.

Unmatched junction bases come to 10, with V trimmed by 6 bases and J by 6 bases. The CDR3 covers 14 residues, taking in both the cysteine and the phenylalanine. Here the CDR3 DNA is all that survives: 42 bases in frame from base 1. CDR1 and CDR2 (DFQATT, SNEGSKA) derive from the germline V gene (reference sequence). What the research found in general, with its limitations: The apparently early alphabetaT-cell count recovery about two months after transplant was reportedly dependent on only several hundred rapidly expanded clones derived from non-depleted graft cells. Hyperexpanded clone frequencies declined over subsequent months; after one year, T-cell counts and TCRbeta diversity were mostly attributed to newly produced T cells. In some patients, high TCRbeta diversity at day 60 was attributed to recipient T cells and intrathymic progenitors that had survived conditioning.

Interpreted using the paper, the treatment or condition label stands for: allogeneic hematopoietic cell transplantation with graft depleted of TCRalphabeta T cells and CD19 B cells. Transplant recipients were children who received TCRalphabeta/CD19-depleted allogeneic hematopoietic cell grafts. This sample comprised PBMCs, mostly from graft donor cells, obtained 360 days after TCRalphabeta/CD19-depleted stem cell transplant. The sequence was collected from a female patient aged 2-10 years who had a stem cell transplant for congenital amegakaryocytic thrombocytopenia, so the T cells may come from the graft donor. The rearrangement combines TRBV20-1 with TRBJ2-1; TRBD2 fits 8 bases in the junction. The nucleotide sequence is TGCAGTGCACACCCGGGACTAGACGCCAATGAGCAGTTCTTC. Translated, it reads CSAHPGLDANEQFF.